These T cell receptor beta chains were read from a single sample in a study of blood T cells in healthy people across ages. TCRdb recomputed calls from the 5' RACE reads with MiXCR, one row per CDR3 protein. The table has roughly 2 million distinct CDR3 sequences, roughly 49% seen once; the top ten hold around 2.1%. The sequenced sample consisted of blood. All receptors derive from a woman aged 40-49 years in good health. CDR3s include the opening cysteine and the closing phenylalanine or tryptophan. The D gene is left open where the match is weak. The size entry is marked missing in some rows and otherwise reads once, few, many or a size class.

cdr3_nt: TGTGCCAGCAGCCAAGTGAGTTGGGGTGAGCAGTTCTTC; cdr3_aa: CASSQVSWGEQFF; j_call: TRBJ2-1; v_call: TRBV14; d_call: -; clone_size: -
cdr3_nt: TGTGCCAGCAGTTTCTCCAGGGGCGATGAGCAGTACTTC; cdr3_aa: CASSFSRGDEQYF; j_call: TRBJ2-7; v_call: TRBV12-3/TRBV12-4; d_call: -; clone_size: -
cdr3_nt: TGCGCCAGCAGCTTGGCCCCGCGGGGGAGGCAAGAGACCCAGTACTTC; cdr3_aa: CASSLAPRGRQETQYF; j_call: TRBJ2-5; v_call: TRBV5-1; d_call: TRBD2; clone_size: once
cdr3_nt: TGTGCCAGCAGCCTTCAGGACAGGCGAGCCTACGAGCAGTACTTC; cdr3_aa: CASSLQDRRAYEQYF; j_call: TRBJ2-7; v_call: TRBV7-2; d_call: TRBD1; clone_size: few
cdr3_nt: TGTGCCAGCAGCTTAGAGGGGAGGGAGGGGTACGAGCAGTACTTC; cdr3_aa: CASSLEGREGYEQYF; j_call: TRBJ2-7; v_call: TRBV13; d_call: TRBD2; clone_size: once
cdr3_nt: TGTGCCAGCAGCACTACAGGGGGAGCTACAGATACGCAGTATTTT; cdr3_aa: CASSTTGGATDTQYF; j_call: TRBJ2-3; v_call: TRBV13; d_call: TRBD1; clone_size: few
cdr3_nt: TGTGCCAGCAGTTACTCACAGGGAATAACAGATACGCAGTATTTT; cdr3_aa: CASSYSQGITDTQYF; j_call: TRBJ2-3; v_call: TRBV6-6; d_call: -; clone_size: few
cdr3_nt: TGTGCCAGCAGTCCTCCGGTAGATACGCAGTATTTT; cdr3_aa: CASSPPVDTQYF; j_call: TRBJ2-3; v_call: TRBV12-3/TRBV12-4; d_call: -; clone_size: few
cdr3_nt: TGTGCCAGCAGACACTCCGGAGGGGCAGGAGAGCAGTACTTC; cdr3_aa: CASRHSGGAGEQYF; j_call: TRBJ2-5; v_call: TRBV27; d_call: -; clone_size: -
cdr3_nt: TGTGCCAGCAGCACCCGACAGGGCTCTGGGGCCAACGTCCTGACTTTC; cdr3_aa: CASSTRQGSGANVLTF; j_call: TRBJ2-6; v_call: TRBV12-3/TRBV12-4; d_call: TRBD1; clone_size: -
cdr3_nt: TGTGCCAGCAGCTGGGCCGGGACAGCCGACACTGAAGCTTTCTTT; cdr3_aa: CASSWAGTADTEAFF; j_call: TRBJ1-1; v_call: TRBV27; d_call: TRBD1; clone_size: -
cdr3_nt: TGCAGTGCGCCTGTTGTCGGAAAGCAGTTCTTC; cdr3_aa: CSAPVVGKQFF; j_call: TRBJ2-1; v_call: TRBV20-1; d_call: -; clone_size: -
cdr3_nt: TGCAGTGCTAGAGATATAGCGGGGGGGCGATACACAGATACGCAGTATTTT; cdr3_aa: CSARDIAGGRYTDTQYF; j_call: TRBJ2-3; v_call: TRBV20-1; d_call: TRBD2; clone_size: once
cdr3_nt: TGTGCCAGCAGTGTTCAGGGGGCGAACAAAAACATTCAGTACTTC; cdr3_aa: CASSVQGANKNIQYF; j_call: TRBJ2-4; v_call: TRBV2; d_call: TRBD1; clone_size: few
cdr3_nt: TGTGCCAGCAGCTTAGAGCGGGGGCGAGGCACTGAAGCTTTCTTT; cdr3_aa: CASSLERGRGTEAFF; j_call: TRBJ1-1; v_call: TRBV7-2; d_call: -; clone_size: -
cdr3_nt: TGTGCCAGCAGACAGAGCTCCTATAATTCACCCCTCCACTTT; cdr3_aa: CASRQSSYNSPLHF; j_call: TRBJ1-6; v_call: TRBV12-3/TRBV12-4; d_call: -; clone_size: -
cdr3_nt: TGTGCCAGCAAGGGACAGCTATTGAGCTCCTACGAGCAGTACTTC; cdr3_aa: CASKGQLLSSYEQYF; j_call: TRBJ2-7; v_call: TRBV27; d_call: TRBD1; clone_size: few
cdr3_nt: TGTGCCAGCAGCCATGACAGGGGGCGGTTGGAGACCCAGTACTTC; cdr3_aa: CASSHDRGRLETQYF; j_call: TRBJ2-5; v_call: TRBV14; d_call: TRBD1; clone_size: -
cdr3_nt: TGTGCCAGCAGTTTATCAGCGGGGGGGCCCCCGGGGGACGAGCAGTACTTC; cdr3_aa: CASSLSAGGPPGDEQYF; j_call: TRBJ2-7; v_call: TRBV12-3/TRBV12-4; d_call: TRBD2; clone_size: -
cdr3_nt: TGTGCCAGCAGTTACTCGGTCCCTAACCAAGAGACCCAGTACTTC; cdr3_aa: CASSYSVPNQETQYF; j_call: TRBJ2-5; v_call: TRBV6-6; d_call: -; clone_size: -
cdr3_nt: TGTGCCAGCCGTAGAACAGGGACCTCCGATACGCAGTATTTT; cdr3_aa: CASRRTGTSDTQYF; j_call: TRBJ2-3; v_call: TRBV27; d_call: -; clone_size: -
cdr3_nt: TGTGCCAGCAGCGTCGACCCCGGAGGGGCAGAGACCCAGTACTTC; cdr3_aa: CASSVDPGGAETQYF; j_call: TRBJ2-5; v_call: TRBV9; d_call: -; clone_size: few
cdr3_nt: TGTGCCAGCAGTTGGGGGGAGAACACTGAAGCTTTCTTT; cdr3_aa: CASSWGENTEAFF; j_call: TRBJ1-1; v_call: TRBV6-6; d_call: -; clone_size: -
cdr3_nt: TGTGCCAGCAGCTTAGCCGCGGGGGGGAGCGAGCAGTACTTC; cdr3_aa: CASSLAAGGSEQYF; j_call: TRBJ2-7; v_call: TRBV7-2; d_call: TRBD2; clone_size: -
cdr3_nt: TGTGCCAGCAGTTTGTTGGGTCCGGGCTACGAGCAGTACTTC; cdr3_aa: CASSLLGPGYEQYF; j_call: TRBJ2-7; v_call: TRBV27; d_call: -; clone_size: -
cdr3_nt: TGTGCCATCAGTCCCAGCGGGGGTCGGTCCGAGACCCAGTACTTC; cdr3_aa: CAISPSGGRSETQYF; j_call: TRBJ2-5; v_call: TRBV10-3; d_call: TRBD2; clone_size: few
cdr3_nt: TGTGCCACCAGTGATCCCCGAGACACATCCTACGAGCAGTACTTC; cdr3_aa: CATSDPRDTSYEQYF; j_call: TRBJ2-7; v_call: TRBV24-1; d_call: -; clone_size: -
cdr3_nt: TGTGCCAGCAGTTACCTAGACCGCGTCGACATTCAGTACTTC; cdr3_aa: CASSYLDRVDIQYF; j_call: TRBJ2-4; v_call: TRBV6-5; d_call: -; clone_size: -
cdr3_nt: TGCAGCGCTATGGGACAGAGATACAATGAGCAGTTCTTC; cdr3_aa: CSAMGQRYNEQFF; j_call: TRBJ2-1; v_call: TRBV20-1; d_call: TRBD1; clone_size: -
cdr3_nt: TGTGCCAGCAGTCCCCTTAGGACAGCGTATGGCTACACCTTC; cdr3_aa: CASSPLRTAYGYTF; j_call: TRBJ1-2; v_call: TRBV12-3/TRBV12-4; d_call: -; clone_size: -
cdr3_nt: TGTGCCAGCAGCAATGTCGGCAGGGCGGGGGAGCAGTACTTC; cdr3_aa: CASSNVGRAGEQYF; j_call: TRBJ2-4; v_call: TRBV7-6; d_call: TRBD2; clone_size: few
cdr3_nt: TGTGCCAGCAGACCCGGGACAGCCCATAATGAAAAACTGTTTTTT; cdr3_aa: CASRPGTAHNEKLFF; j_call: TRBJ1-4; v_call: TRBV6-5; d_call: TRBD1; clone_size: -
cdr3_nt: TGTGCTACCAGTGATTCATGGACAGGAGAGACCCAGTACTTC; cdr3_aa: CATSDSWTGETQYF; j_call: TRBJ2-5; v_call: TRBV24-1; d_call: TRBD1; clone_size: few